This T cell receptor (beta chain) was captured in a study of T-cell reconstitution after alpha-beta-depleted transplantation in children. On this clonotype itself: What it binds is not known.

Study-wide findings and caveats: Expanded graft clones, several hundred of them, were reportedly the source of alpha-beta T cells about two months after transplant. It was newly produced T cells that mostly accounted for T-cell counts and diversity one year after transplant. Some patients showed high day-60 TCRbeta diversity, which derived from surviving recipient T cells and thymic progenitors.

CDR1 LGHDT and CDR2 YNNKEL come from the germline V gene (reference sequence). CDR3 size: 15 residues. The V and J ends lost 0 bases and 5 bases respectively, with 13 bases between them. Unique molecular identifiers were used in preparing the TCRbeta library. TCRdb redid the calling of the PCR reads with MiXCR, one entry per CDR3 protein. The sample has fewer than 85,000 distinct CDR3 sequences; roughly 15% are singletons. Sequenced here: PBMCs, mostly from graft donor cells, sampled 180 days after TCRalphabeta/CD19-depleted stem cell transplant. V usage is TRBV3-1 and J usage is TRBJ1-1; possibly TRBD1 for D (5 bases). The sequence derives from a male patient between 2 and 10 years old who had a stem cell transplant for acute lymphoblastic leukemia, so the T cells may come from the graft donor. As DNA, the CDR3 is TGTGCCAGCAGCCAAGATAACGACAGAGGGACTGAAGCTTTCTTT. Residues: CASSQDNDRGTEAFF.